Each of the 26 T cell receptor beta chains below was sequenced from the same sample in a study of early T cells in non-severe SARS-CoV-2 infection. MiXCR, run by TCRdb on the 5' RACE reads, gives a single entry per CDR3 protein. The data hold tens of thousands of distinct CDR3 sequences, with about 13% observed a single time. Sequenced material: whole blood. The receptor set was obtained from an adult who was a healthcare worker with PCR-confirmed SARS-CoV-2 infection or an uninfected control (not recorded which).

This chain joins TRBV7-3 and TRBJ2-7, with 12 bases lining up with TRBD2. V lost 5 bases to trimming and J lost 5 bases; unmatched junction nucleotides: 10. Per germline, CDR1 SGHTA and CDR2 FQGTGA. The CDR3 runs to 16 residues. The CDR3 DNA reads TGTGCCAGCAGCGCCCTAGCGGGAGGGGCTAAAAACGAGCAGTACTTC. Amino acids: CASSALAGGAKNEQYF.

This clonotype showed up just a few times. The rearrangement uses TRBV7-3 and TRBJ2-1, with 7 positions matching TRBD1. Trimming removed 5 bases from V and 2 bases from J; junction bases left unmatched: 3. Germline CDR1 and CDR2: SGHTA and FQGTGA. CDR3 length equals 14 residues. The CDR3 spells CASSHQGAYNEQFF. CDR3 coding DNA: TGTGCCAGCAGCCATCAGGGGGCCTACAATGAGCAGTTCTTC.

This clonotype came up a few times. This chain connects TRBV12-3 or TRBV12-4 to TRBJ1-1; TRBD1 is a possible D gene (5 bases). CDR3 size: 13 residues. V was shortened by 5 bases and J by 3 bases, with 10 bases between the two germline ends. Here the CDR3 DNA reads TGTGCCAGCAGTATGACAGTTGACACTGAAGCTTTCTTT. It codes for CASSMTVDTEAFF.

The chain joins TRBV11-2 to TRBJ2-7, with D perhaps TRBD2 (5 bases). V was trimmed by 1 base and J by 5 bases, leaving 6 bases between them. The CDR3 contains 12 residues. The germline CDR1 and CDR2 sequences are SGHAT and FQNNGV. The CDR3: CASSLGRNEQYF. The CDR3, as DNA: TGTGCCAGCAGCTTAGGGAGGAACGAGCAGTACTTC.

The chain employs TRBV28 and TRBJ1-2; D not certain. This CDR3 spans 12 amino acids. From germline, CDR1 is MDHEN and CDR2 SYDVKM. Trimming shortened V by 3 bases and J by 8 bases, and 10 bases separated the two germline ends. The CDR3 DNA sequence: TGTGCCAGCAGTTTGATCAGCCTAGGCTACACCTTC. Amino acid sequence: CASSLISLGYTF.

This clonotype has at least ten counts. The chain links TRBV6-1 to TRBJ1-1; no reliable D call. Germline V gene data show CDR1 as MNHNS and CDR2 as SASEGT. With 0 bases removed from V and 11 bases from J, the gap between germline ends came to 16 bases. There are 14 residues in the CDR3. The CDR3 DNA sequence: TGTGCCAGCAGTGAAGCGATTATCGCCGGTCGGGCTTTCTTT. Its protein product is CASSEAIIAGRAFF.

This clonotype was recorded a few times. The chain combines TRBV6-6 with TRBJ1-5; no clear D. Germline V lookup: CDR1 MNHNY, CDR2 SVGAGI (reference sequence). The CDR3 totals 14 residues. The ends were cut back, 0 bases at V and 4 bases at J, with 7 bases in the middle. For the CDR3, the DNA is TGTGCCAGCAGTTACTCGTTGGGTAATCAGCCCCAGCATTTT. It translates to CASSYSLGNQPQHF.

This rearrangement joins TRBV27 to TRBJ2-1; TRBD2 matches at 8 bases. The CDR3 length is 13 residues. The V segment lost 2 bases and the J segment 8 bases; nucleotides outside the gene matches: 2. Looked up from germline, CDR1 is MNHEY and CDR2 is SMNVEV (reference sequence). The CDR3 reads CASSLGTRDEQFF. The CDR3 region has the DNA TGTGCCAGCAGTTTAGGGACTAGGGATGAGCAGTTCTTC.

This clonotype came up a few times. This chain connects TRBV10-3 to TRBJ1-3; 11 positions agree with TRBD1. Germline assignment: CDR1 ENHRY and CDR2 SYGVKD. CDR3 length: 15 amino acids. V lost 4 bases, J lost 7 bases, and 6 bases stayed unmatched. The CDR3 coding sequence is TGTGCCATCAGTGCCCCCGGACAGGGGGCGAACACCATATATTTT. Residues: CAISAPGQGANTIYF.

This clonotype was seen repeatedly, ten times or more. This chain links TRBV15 with TRBJ1-1, with D unresolved. In germline, CDR1 is LNHNV, CDR2 YYDKDF (reference sequence). V lost 0 bases, J lost 0 bases, and 14 bases lay in between. This CDR3 comprises 17 residues. CDR3: CATSRDLAGGVNTEAFF. The CDR3 nucleotides are TGTGCCACCAGCAGAGATCTCGCAGGAGGCGTGAACACTGAAGCTTTCTTT. The full variable domain, with the rest looked up from reference TRBV15 and TRBJ1-1, is DAMVIQNPRYQVTQFGKPVTLSCSQTLNHNVMYWYQQKSSQAPKLLFHYYDKDFNNEADTPDNFQSRRPNTSFCFLDIRSPGLGDTAMYLCATSRDLAGGVNTEAFFGQGTRLTVV.

This clonotype was counted at least ten times. The chain joins TRBV28 to TRBJ2-3, with D perhaps assigned TRBD1 or TRBD2 (5 bases each). Germline CDR1 reads MDHEN; CDR2 reads SYDVKM. The CDR3 extends over 16 amino acids. V was pared by 7 bases and J by 0 bases, with 17 bases between. CDR3 nucleotide sequence: TGTGCCAGCACCGCCGGGACGTATACTAGCACAGATACGCAGTATTTT. Translated: CASTAGTYTSTDTQYF.

This clonotype was found a few times. The chain employs TRBV11-2 and TRBJ2-2; no clear D. The CDR3 totals 13 residues. Trimming pared 5 bases from V and 7 bases from J, leaving 11 bases between. Germline values: CDR1 SGHAT, CDR2 FQNNGV. The CDR3 DNA is TGTGCCAGCAGCCCGACCCGTATCGGGGAGCTGTTTTTT. Translating gives CASSPTRIGELFF.

The chain joins TRBV6-1 to TRBJ1-5; 7 bases are shared with TRBD1. CDR3 length: 13 residues. Germline loops: CDR1 MNHNS, CDR2 SASEGT. V was pared by 3 bases and J by 7 bases, with 3 bases of the junction left unmatched. The CDR3 loop reads CASSEAGGQPQHF. The DNA for the CDR3 is TGTGCCAGCAGTGAGGCAGGGGGACAGCCCCAGCATTTT.

The chain combines TRBV7-6 with TRBJ2-1; 7 nucleotides match TRBD1. Trimming cost V 0 bases and J 9 bases; bases outside gene matches: 11. Per germline, CDR1 SGHVS and CDR2 FNYEAQ. The CDR3 has 16 residues. The CDR3 bases are TGTGCCAGCAGCTTAGCGGGACAGTCCCGATATGGTGAGCAGTTCTTC. Its translation is CASSLAGQSRYGEQFF. The whole variable domain, remainder taken from reference TRBV7-6 and TRBJ2-1, is GAGVSQSPRYKVTKRGQDVALRCDPISGHVSLYWYRQALGQGPEFLTYFNYEAQQDKSGLPNDRFSAERPEGSISTLTIQRTEQRDSAMYRCASSLAGQSRYGEQFFGPGTRLTVL.

This clonotype was seen only a few times. Here the CDR3 reads CATQGTTNEKLFF. The CDR3 nucleotides read TGTGCCACACAGGGTACAACTAATGAAAAACTGTTTTTT. This sequence joins TRBV7-9 and TRBJ1-4; D may be TRBD1 (6 bases). Germline CDR1 is SEHNR and CDR2 is FQNEAQ (reference sequence). CDR3 length equals 13 residues. The V and J ends lost 10 bases and 0 bases respectively, with 9 bases between them.

This clonotype came up a few times. The chain joins TRBV4-2 to TRBJ2-1; D is uncertain. Germline assignment: CDR1 LGHNA and CDR2 YNFKEQ. This CDR3 is built from 14 residues. Trimming took off 5 bases at V and 0 bases at J, with 8 bases between the two ends. This chain's CDR3 is CASSNRSSYNEQFF. For the CDR3, the DNA is TGTGCCAGCAGCAATAGGAGCTCCTACAATGAGCAGTTCTTC.

This clonotype showed up just a few times. The gene calls are TRBV20-1 and TRBJ1-1; D is ambiguous. The CDR3 has 15 residues. Per germline, CDR1 DFQATT and CDR2 SNEGSKA (reference sequence). The V end lost 1 base, the J end lost 0 bases, and 12 bases lay between the germline ends. DNA for the CDR3: TGCAGTGCTAGAGCGGGGAGTTTCATGAACACTGAAGCTTTCTTT. Translated: CSARAGSFMNTEAFF.

The table lists this clonotype with many counts. The chain carries TRBV29-1 and TRBJ2-2; D is uncertain. The CDR3 is 11 residues long. The V and J ends lost 4 bases and 6 bases respectively, with 6 bases between them. The germline V gene has CDR1 SQVTM and CDR2 ANQGSEA. The CDR3 spells CSVGGPGELFF. In nucleotides, the CDR3 is TGCAGCGTTGGCGGACCCGGGGAGCTGTTTTTT.

V usage is TRBV28 and J usage is TRBJ2-5, with TRBD2 matching 12 bases. Per germline, CDR1 MDHEN and CDR2 SYDVKM. The CDR3 is 16 residues long. V lost 6 bases, J lost 2 bases, and 7 bases stayed unmatched. CDR3 residues: CASSMIGTSGQETQYF. The DNA for the CDR3 is TGTGCCAGCAGCATGATCGGGACTAGCGGGCAAGAGACCCAGTACTTC. The variable domain in full, with the rest retrieved from reference TRBV28 and TRBJ2-5, is DVKVTQSSRYLVKRTGEKVFLECVQDMDHENMFWYRQDPGLGLRLIYFSYDVKMKEKGDIPEGYSVSREKKERFSLILESASTNQTSMYLCASSMIGTSGQETQYFGPGTRLLVL.

Only a few counts were recorded for this clonotype. This chain joins TRBV28 and TRBJ2-3; 9 bases align to TRBD2. CDR1 and CDR2 from the germline V gene are MDHEN and SYDVKM. The CDR3 covers 17 residues. Unmatched junction bases numbered 14, after V lost 5 bases and J lost 5 bases. The DNA of the CDR3 is TGTGCCAGCAGTCCCCTAGGGGTTGCGGGAGGGCGAGATACGCAGTATTTT. It encodes CASSPLGVAGGRDTQYF.

Only a few counts were recorded for this clonotype. This chain connects TRBV4-1 to TRBJ2-7, with D possibly being TRBD1 or TRBD2 (5 bases each). The CDR3 covers 13 residues. Looked up from germline, CDR1 is MGHRA and CDR2 is YSYEKL. With 4 bases removed from V and 10 bases from J, the gap between germline ends came to 17 bases. The CDR3 reads CASSLWDDANQYF. CDR3 sequence (DNA): TGCGCCAGCAGCCTATGGGACGACGCCAATCAGTACTTC.

The chain recombines TRBV29-1 with TRBJ1-4, with unresolved D. From germline, CDR1 is SQVTM and CDR2 ANQGSEA. The CDR3 has 13 amino acids. Trimming removed 5 bases at V and 14 bases at J, with 21 bases between. This CDR3 reads CSVSVGSRSGLFF. DNA for the CDR3: TGCAGCGTTTCGGTTGGAAGTCGAAGCGGGCTGTTTTTT.

This clonotype has a count of ten or more. The chain recombines TRBV5-1 with TRBJ2-7, with D tentatively TRBD1 (5 bases). The CDR3 is 14 residues long. V was clipped by 4 bases and J by 5 bases, with 16 bases between them. The germline gives CDR1 SGHRS, CDR2 YFSETQ. DNA of the CDR3: TGCGCCAGCAGCGTGGTAGGGGCTGAAAACGAGCAGTACTTC. Protein sequence: CASSVVGAENEQYF.

The rearrangement links TRBV2 to TRBJ2-1; 9 nucleotides align to TRBD2. J was trimmed by 3 bases and V by 6 bases; bases with no gene match: 6. The CDR3 has 15 amino acids. Per germline, CDR1 SNHLY and CDR2 FYNNEI. The CDR3 DNA sequence: TGTGCCAGCAGGAGTGGCGGGAGGGTCTACAATGAGCAGTTCTTC. This encodes CASRSGGRVYNEQFF. The whole variable domain, remainder taken from reference TRBV2 and TRBJ2-1, is EPEVTQTPSHQVTQMGQEVILRCVPISNHLYFYWYRQILGQKVEFLVSFYNNEISEKSEIFDDQFSVERPDGSNFTLKIRSTKLEDSAMYFCASRSGGRVYNEQFFGPGTRLTVL.

The chain couples TRBV20-1 to TRBJ2-5; D is perhaps TRBD2 (5 bases). V lost 5 bases, J lost 1 base, and 20 bases lay in between. Germline assignment: CDR1 DFQATT and CDR2 SNEGSKA (reference sequence). CDR3 length equals 16 residues. Written as DNA, the CDR3 is TGCAGTGCTCCCTACGGCCCGACTATTTTCCAAGAGACCCAGTACTTC. It specifies CSAPYGPTIFQETQYF.

A few counts support this clonotype. This sequence joins TRBV12-3 or TRBV12-4 and TRBJ1-2; D is ambiguous. Trimming left V 1 base short and J 6 bases short, with 9 bases between. There are 13 residues in the CDR3. CDR3 protein: CASSLDRRHGYTF. Here the CDR3 DNA reads TGTGCCAGCAGTTTAGACAGACGTCATGGCTACACCTTC.